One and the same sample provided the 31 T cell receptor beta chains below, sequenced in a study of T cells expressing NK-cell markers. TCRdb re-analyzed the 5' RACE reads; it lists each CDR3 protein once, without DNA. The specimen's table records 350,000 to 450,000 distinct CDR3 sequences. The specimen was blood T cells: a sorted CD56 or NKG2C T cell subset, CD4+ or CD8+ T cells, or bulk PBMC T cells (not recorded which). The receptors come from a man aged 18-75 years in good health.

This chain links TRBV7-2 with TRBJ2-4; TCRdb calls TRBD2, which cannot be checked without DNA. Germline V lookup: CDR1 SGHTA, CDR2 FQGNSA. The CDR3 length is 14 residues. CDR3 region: CASSFSSGVNIQYF.

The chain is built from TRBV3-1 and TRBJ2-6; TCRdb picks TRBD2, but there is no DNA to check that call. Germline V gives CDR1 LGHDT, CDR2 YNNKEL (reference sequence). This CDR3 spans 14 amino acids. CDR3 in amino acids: CASRPFGGANVLTF.

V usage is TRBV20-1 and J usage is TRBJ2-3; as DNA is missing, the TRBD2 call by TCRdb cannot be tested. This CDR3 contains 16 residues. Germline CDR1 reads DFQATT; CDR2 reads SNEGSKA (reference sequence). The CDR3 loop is CSAREWSGGARDTQYF.

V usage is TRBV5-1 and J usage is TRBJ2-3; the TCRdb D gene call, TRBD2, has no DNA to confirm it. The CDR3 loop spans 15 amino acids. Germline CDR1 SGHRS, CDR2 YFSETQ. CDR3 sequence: CASSSRLGDADTQYF.

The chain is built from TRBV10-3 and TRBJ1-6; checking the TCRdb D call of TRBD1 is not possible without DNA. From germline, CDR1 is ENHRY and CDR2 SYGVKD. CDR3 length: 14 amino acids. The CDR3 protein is CAISDRDRDSPLHF.

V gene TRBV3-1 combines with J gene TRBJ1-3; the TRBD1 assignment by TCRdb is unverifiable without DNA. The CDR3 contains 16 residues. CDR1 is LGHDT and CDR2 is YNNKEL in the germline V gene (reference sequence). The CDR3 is CASSPRQGRSGNTIYF.

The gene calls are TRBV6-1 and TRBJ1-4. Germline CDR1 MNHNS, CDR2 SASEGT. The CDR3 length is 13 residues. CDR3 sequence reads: CASSWAGNEKLFF.

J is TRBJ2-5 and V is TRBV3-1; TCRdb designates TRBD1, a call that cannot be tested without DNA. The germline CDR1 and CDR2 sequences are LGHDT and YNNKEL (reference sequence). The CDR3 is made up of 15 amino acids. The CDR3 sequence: CASSPWQGGQETQYF.

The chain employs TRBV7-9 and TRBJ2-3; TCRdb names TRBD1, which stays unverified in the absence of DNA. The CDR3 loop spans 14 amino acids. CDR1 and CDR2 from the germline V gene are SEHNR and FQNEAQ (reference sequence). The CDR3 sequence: CASRRQANTDTQYF.

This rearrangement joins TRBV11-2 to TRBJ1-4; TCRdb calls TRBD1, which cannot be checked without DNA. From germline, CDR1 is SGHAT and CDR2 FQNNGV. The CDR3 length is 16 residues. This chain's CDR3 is CASSLGHRTGGEKLFF. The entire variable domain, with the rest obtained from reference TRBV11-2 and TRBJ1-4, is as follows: EAGVAQSPRYKIIEKRQSVAFWCNPISGHATLYWYQQILGQGPKLLIQFQNNGVVDDSQLPKDRFSAERLKGVDSTLKIQPAKLEDSAVYLCASSLGHRTGGEKLFFGSGTQLSVL.

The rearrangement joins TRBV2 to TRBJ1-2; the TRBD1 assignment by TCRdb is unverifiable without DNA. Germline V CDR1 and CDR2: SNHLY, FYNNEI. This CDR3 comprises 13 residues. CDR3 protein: CASIRDSSYGYTF.

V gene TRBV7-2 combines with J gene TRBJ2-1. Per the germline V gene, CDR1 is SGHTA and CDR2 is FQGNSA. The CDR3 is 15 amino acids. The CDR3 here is CASSKAGPNPNEQFF.

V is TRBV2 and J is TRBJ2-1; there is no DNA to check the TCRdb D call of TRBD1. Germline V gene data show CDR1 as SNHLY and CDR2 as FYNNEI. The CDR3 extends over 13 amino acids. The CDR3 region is CARGTSTYNEQFF. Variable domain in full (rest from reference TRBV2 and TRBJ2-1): EPEVTQTPSHQVTQMGQEVILRCVPISNHLYFYWYRQILGQKVEFLVSFYNNEISEKSEIFDDQFSVERPDGSNFTLKIRSTKLEDSAMYFCARGTSTYNEQFFGPGTRLTVL.

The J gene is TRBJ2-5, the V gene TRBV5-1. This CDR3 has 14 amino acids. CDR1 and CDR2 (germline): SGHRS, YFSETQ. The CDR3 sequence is CASRVGRWQETQYF.

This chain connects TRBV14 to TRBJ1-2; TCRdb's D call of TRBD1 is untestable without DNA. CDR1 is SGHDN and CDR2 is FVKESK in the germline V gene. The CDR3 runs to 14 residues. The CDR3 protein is CASSPPTGPLGYTF.

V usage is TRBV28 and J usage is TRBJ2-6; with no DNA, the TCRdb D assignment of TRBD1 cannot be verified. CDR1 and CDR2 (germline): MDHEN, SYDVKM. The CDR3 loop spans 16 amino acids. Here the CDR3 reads CASSTQGALGANVLTF.

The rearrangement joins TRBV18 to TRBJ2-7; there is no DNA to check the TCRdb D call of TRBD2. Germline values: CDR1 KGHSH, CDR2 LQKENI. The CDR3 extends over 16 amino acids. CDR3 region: CASSPTTSGKTYEQYF.

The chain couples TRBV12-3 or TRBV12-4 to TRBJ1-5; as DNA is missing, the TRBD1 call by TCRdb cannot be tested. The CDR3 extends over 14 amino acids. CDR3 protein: CASSRQGNRQPQHF.

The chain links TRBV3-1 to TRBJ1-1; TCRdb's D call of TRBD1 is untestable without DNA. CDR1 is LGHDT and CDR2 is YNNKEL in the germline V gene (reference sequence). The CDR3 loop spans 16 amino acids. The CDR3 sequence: CASSTRDRGWNTEAFF.

CDR3 in amino acids: CASSPRRQRGDQETQYF. The V call is TRBV27, the J call TRBJ2-5; TCRdb selects TRBD2, and the lack of DNA leaves this call unchecked. This CDR3 contains 17 residues. Germline-derived CDR1 and CDR2 are MNHEY and SMNVEV (reference sequence).

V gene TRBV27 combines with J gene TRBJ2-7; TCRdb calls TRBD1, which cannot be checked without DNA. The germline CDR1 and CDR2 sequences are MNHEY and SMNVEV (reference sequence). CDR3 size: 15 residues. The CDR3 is CASSVNRQGNYEQYF.

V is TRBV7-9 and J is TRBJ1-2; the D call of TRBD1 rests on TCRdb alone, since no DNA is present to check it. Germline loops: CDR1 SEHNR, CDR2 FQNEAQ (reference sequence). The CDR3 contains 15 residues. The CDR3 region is CASSLGRQGNYGYTF.

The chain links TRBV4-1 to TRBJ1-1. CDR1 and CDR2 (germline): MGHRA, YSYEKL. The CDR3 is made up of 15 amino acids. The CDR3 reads CASSQDLALNTEAFF.

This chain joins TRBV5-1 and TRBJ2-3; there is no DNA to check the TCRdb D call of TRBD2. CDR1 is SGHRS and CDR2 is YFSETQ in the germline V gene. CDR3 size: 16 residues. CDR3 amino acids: CASSLGRYTSTDTQYF.

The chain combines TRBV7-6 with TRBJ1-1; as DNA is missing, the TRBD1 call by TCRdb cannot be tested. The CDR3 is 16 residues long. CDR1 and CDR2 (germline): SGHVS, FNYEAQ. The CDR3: CASSFRPKAPNTEAFF.

CDR3: CASSLYLGAGTNRNTIYF. This rearrangement joins TRBV5-5 to TRBJ1-3; the D call of TRBD1 rests on TCRdb alone, since no DNA is present to check it. Germline V gene lookup returns CDR1 SGHKS and CDR2 YYEKEE (reference sequence). CDR3 length: 18 residues. The full variable domain, its missing parts supplied by reference TRBV5-5 and TRBJ1-3, is DAGVTQSPTHLIKTRGQQVTLRCSPISGHKSVSWYQQVLGQGPQFIFQYYEKEERGRGNFPDRFSARQFPNYSSELNVNALLLGDSALYLCASSLYLGAGTNRNTIYFGEGSWLTVV.

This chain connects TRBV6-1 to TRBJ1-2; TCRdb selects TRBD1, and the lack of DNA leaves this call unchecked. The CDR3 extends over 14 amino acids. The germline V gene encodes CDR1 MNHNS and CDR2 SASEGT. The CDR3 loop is CASSPQTGKVGYTF.

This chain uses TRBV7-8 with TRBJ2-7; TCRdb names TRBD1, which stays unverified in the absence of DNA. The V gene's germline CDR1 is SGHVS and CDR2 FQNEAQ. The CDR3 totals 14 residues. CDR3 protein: CASRNRTGRYEQYF.

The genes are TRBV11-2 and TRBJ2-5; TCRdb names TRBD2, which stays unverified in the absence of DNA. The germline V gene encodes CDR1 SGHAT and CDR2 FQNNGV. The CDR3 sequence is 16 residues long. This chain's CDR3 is CASSLGPGRQKETQYF.

CDR3 residues: CASSPRLASNEQFF. This chain links TRBV18 with TRBJ2-1; there is no DNA to check the TCRdb D call of TRBD2. There are 14 residues in the CDR3. From germline, CDR1 is KGHSH and CDR2 LQKENI.

CDR3 protein: CASSLIRAGSNEKLFF. This chain uses TRBV5-1 with TRBJ1-4; the TRBD1 assignment by TCRdb is unverifiable without DNA. Germline CDR1 is SGHRS and CDR2 is YFSETQ. The length of the CDR3 is 16 residues.